This T cell receptor beta chain was sequenced in a study of shared clonotypes between healthy human individuals. Regarding the study as a whole: Memory subsets generally showed lower estimated richness than naive subsets. Naive CD4 clonotypes were shared across several donors at around 5%.

The repertoire was sequenced with immunoSEQ multiplex PCR; TCRdb's copy has only in-frame clones and lacks some. Of 2 million to 2.5 million clones listed, roughly 90% are singletons. As concerns this clone: No antigen is known for it.

Between the trimmed V and J ends, which lost 4 bases and 4 bases, there was a span of 19 bases. The V gene's germline CDR1 is ENHRY and CDR2 SYGVKD. The CDR3 runs to 16 residues. The sequencing sample was made of naive CD4+ T cells from PBMCs. Subset here: CD45RA+ positively selected. The origin of this receptor is a young man in good health. Some clones in this sample may be carry-over from other donors' samples. The gene calls are TRBV10-3 and TRBJ1-2, with D unclear. CDR3: CAISVGVDMIAYGYTF. In DNA, the CDR3 is TGTGCCATCAGTGTTGGGGTCGATATGATAGCCTATGGCTACACCTTC.